The subject of this entry is one T cell receptor beta chain. This entry is derived from a study of blood T cell repertoires in COVID-19. Turning to the study itself: The origin of the acute and convalescent COVID-19 samples was the United States, Italy and Spain. T cells, B-cell-depleted T cells, or PBMCs supplied cDNA or gDNA.

Methods used by the authors: Reference gene primer amplification in the assay estimated nucleated cell counts. Assay used: immunoSEQ multiplex PCR; TCRdb lists only in-frame clones, some missing. Clonal size and the V and J genes are those of that table, whereas D and trimming came from the DNA. The repertoire holds some 80,000 clones, with approximately 80% as singletons. CDR3 length equals 14 residues. Trimming cost V 7 bases and J 0 bases; bases outside gene matches: 6. Germline V CDR1 and CDR2: SNHLY, FYNNEI. The chain uses TRBV2 and TRBJ2-7, with 7 bases lining up with TRBD1. The source is a woman between 70 and 85 years old with acute or convalescent COVID-19. Specimen: peripheral blood. The CDR3 DNA is TGTGCCAGCAAAGGACAGGTGATCTCCTACGAGCAGTACTTC. Translated: CASKGQVISYEQYF.